This TCR beta chain was sequenced for a study of T cell responses to AZD1222 COVID-19 vaccine (dated by TCRdb to the early 2020s). Regarding the complete study: TCR sequencing was performed for roughly 250 trial participants, of whom about 200 were given two doses of AZD1222 and around 25 were given two doses of MenACWY control vaccine. Trial participants were enrolled by age into 18-55, 56-69 and 70-plus year subgroups, with approximately 150, 28 and 58 TCR-sequenced participants respectively.

The CDR3 regions of human TCRbeta chains were subjected to immunosequencing. As for the original processing: Repertoire TCRs were checked for matches against a reference library of SARS-CoV-2-specific TCRs that had been generated using the MIRA antigen-specificity platform. Breadth was defined as the fraction of unique TCRs that were SARS-CoV-2-associated, and depth was defined as the fraction of total T cells that were SARS-CoV-2-associated. Each spike-specific TCR was assigned to its reactive spike region and to a CD4 or CD8 class using the MIRA data. Log10-transformed breadth and depth values were compared by one-way ANOVA with Sidak's multiple comparisons tests. TCRdb stores this immuneACCESS table with in-frame sequences only. Part of the clones is absent; in the studies checked, under half of the shortfall reflects unresolved V genes, and no reason is known for the rest. V, J and clone size are those of that table, while D and trimming were read from the DNA. This sample has 90,000 to 150,000 clones in its table, and roughly nine tenths of those were observed once. The ten top clones hold under 3% of the sample.

Overall results and qualifications from the work: A significant rise in spike-specific TCR breadth and depth was observed after two AZD1222 doses relative to day 0 and relative to MenACWY recipients. The 56-69-year group was small, and its depth increase did not reach significance, likely because of low power. Reportedly, almost half of the unique spike-specific TCRs recognized epitopes lying outside the regions that are mutated in the B.1.351 and B.1.1.7 variants. Conclusions about previously exposed vaccinees are limited because only five to seven AZD1222 recipients were SARS-CoV-2 seropositive at baseline. The vaccine-associated CD4 TCRs covered the entire spike protein, and the dominant responses fell in regions 160-218 and 743-854. Participants were mostly white British, with more females than males. The authors suggested clonal diversity may have been underestimated. Because no day 14 peak-response samples were available, the repertoires could be characterized only after the peak T cell response.

V is cut back by 0 bases and J by 7 bases, with 6 bases in the junction unmatched. CDR1 SGHTA and CDR2 FQGNSA are derived from the germline V gene. Including cysteine and phenylalanine, the CDR3 has 14 amino acids. Only the CDR3 DNA is retained, 42 bases long and in frame from the first base. Sample time point, as interpreted from the label and publication: about 28 days (+/-7) after the second vaccine dose. AZD1222 recipients whose second dose came at about 4 weeks and those whose second dose came at about 12 weeks were combined into one group, since spike-specific TCR depth and breadth did not differ between the two schedules. Vaccinee samples came from UK trials COV001 and COV002, including a single-blind randomized controlled phase 2/3 trial of AZD1222 (ChAdOx1 nCoV-19) in healthy adults. For TCRbeta chain sequencing, PBMC samples from trial participants were taken at day 0 and at day 28 after the second dose.

Remarks on this clone: Its antigen target is currently unknown. There are no base qualities to consult, and no much larger clone falls within one base.

The material was peripheral blood, obtained 28 days after the second AZD1222 dose. This TCR was recovered from an adult who received the AZD1222 COVID-19 vaccine. The chain was built from TRBV7-2 and TRBJ2-7, with TRBD2 identical over 7 junction bases. The encoded CDR3 is CASSLAGRGEEQYF. The DNA sequence is given as TGTGCCAGCAGCTTAGCGGGCCGGGGGGAAGAGCAGTACTTC.